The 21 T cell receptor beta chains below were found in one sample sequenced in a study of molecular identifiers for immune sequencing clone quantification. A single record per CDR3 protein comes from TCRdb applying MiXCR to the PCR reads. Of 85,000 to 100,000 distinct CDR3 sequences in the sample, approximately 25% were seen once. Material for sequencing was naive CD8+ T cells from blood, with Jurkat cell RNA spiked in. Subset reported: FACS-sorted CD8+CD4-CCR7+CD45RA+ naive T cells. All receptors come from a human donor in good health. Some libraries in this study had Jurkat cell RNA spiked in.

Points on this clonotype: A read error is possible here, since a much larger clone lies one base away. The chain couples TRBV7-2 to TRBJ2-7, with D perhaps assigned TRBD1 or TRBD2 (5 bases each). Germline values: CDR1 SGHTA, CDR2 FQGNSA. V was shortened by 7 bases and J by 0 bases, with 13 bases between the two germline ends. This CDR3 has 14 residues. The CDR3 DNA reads TGTGCCAGCATCCCGGGACGGATCTCCTACGAGCAGTACTTC. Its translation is CASIPGRISYEQYF.

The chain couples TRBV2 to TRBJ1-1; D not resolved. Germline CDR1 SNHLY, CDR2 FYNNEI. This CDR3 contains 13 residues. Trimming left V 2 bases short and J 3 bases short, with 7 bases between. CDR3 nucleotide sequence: TGTGCCAGCAGTGAACATGGTTACACTGAAGCTTTCTTT. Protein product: CASSEHGYTEAFF.

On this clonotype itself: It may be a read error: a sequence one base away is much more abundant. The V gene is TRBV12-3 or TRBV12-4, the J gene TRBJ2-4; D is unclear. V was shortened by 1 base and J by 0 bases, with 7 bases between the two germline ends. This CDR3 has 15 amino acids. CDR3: CASSLGFPAKNIQYF. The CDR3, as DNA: TGTGCCAGCAGTTTAGGGTTTCCAGCCAAAAACATTCAGTACTTC.

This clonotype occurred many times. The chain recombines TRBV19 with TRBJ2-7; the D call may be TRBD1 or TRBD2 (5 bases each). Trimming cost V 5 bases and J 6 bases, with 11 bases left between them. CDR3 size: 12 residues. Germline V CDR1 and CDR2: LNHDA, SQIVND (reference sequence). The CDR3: CASSHAGSEQYF. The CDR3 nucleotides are TGTGCCAGTAGTCACGCAGGGAGCGAGCAGTACTTC.

The CDR3 protein is CASSYPTGAGSQPQHF. The DNA of the CDR3 is TGTGCCAGCAGCTATCCAACCGGGGCAGGGAGCCAGCCCCAGCATTTT. J is TRBJ1-5 and V is TRBV28, with D possibly being TRBD1 (5 bases). The CDR3 spans 16 residues. Deletions cut 6 bases from V and 7 bases from J, with 22 bases between. Germline assignment: CDR1 MDHEN and CDR2 SYDVKM.

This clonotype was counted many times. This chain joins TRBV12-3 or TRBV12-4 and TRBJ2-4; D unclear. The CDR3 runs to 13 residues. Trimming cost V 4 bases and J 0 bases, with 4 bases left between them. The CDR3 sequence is CASSSGAKNIQYF. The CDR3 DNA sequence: TGTGCCAGCAGTTCGGGAGCCAAAAACATTCAGTACTTC.

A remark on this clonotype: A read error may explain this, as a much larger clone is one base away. CDR3 DNA sequence: TGTACCAGCAGTTCGGCTAAATACACAGATACGCAGTATTTT. It encodes CTSSSAKYTDTQYF. The chain uses TRBV6-5 and TRBJ2-3; D unclear. CDR3 length: 14 residues. The germline V gene encodes CDR1 MNHEY and CDR2 SVGAGI.

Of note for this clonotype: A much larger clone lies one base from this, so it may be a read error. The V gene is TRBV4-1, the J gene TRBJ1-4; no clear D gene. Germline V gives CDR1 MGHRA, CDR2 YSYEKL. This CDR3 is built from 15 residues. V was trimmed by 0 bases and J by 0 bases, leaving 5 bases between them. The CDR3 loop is CASSQDRATNEKLFF. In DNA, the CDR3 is TGCGCCAGCAGCCAAGACCGCGCAACTAATGAAAAACTGTTTTTT.

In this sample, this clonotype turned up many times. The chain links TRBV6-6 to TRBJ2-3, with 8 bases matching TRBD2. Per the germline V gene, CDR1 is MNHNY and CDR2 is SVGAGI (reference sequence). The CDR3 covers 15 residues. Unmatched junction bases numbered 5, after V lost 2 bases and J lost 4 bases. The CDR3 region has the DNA TGTGCCAGCAGTTACCCCGGGACTAGTTCAGATACGCAGTATTTT. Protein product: CASSYPGTSSDTQYF.

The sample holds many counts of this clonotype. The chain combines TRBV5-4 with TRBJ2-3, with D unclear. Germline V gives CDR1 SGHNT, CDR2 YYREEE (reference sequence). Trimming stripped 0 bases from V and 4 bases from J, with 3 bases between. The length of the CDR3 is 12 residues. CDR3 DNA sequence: TGTGCCAGCAGCTTGGTTTCAGATACGCAGTATTTT. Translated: CASSLVSDTQYF.

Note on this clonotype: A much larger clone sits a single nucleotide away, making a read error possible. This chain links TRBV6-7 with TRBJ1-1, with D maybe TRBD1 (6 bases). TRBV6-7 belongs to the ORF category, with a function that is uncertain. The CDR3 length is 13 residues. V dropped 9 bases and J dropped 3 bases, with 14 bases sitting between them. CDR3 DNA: TGTGCCAGACAGGGTTTGGTGGACACTGAAGCTTTCTTT. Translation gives CARQGLVDTEAFF.

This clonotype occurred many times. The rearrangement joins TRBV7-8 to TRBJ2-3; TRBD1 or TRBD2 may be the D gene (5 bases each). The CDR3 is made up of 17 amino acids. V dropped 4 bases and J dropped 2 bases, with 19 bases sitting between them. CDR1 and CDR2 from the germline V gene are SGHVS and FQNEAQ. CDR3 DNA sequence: TGTGCCAGCAGCTCAACGGATCGTATCGGGGCCACAGATACGCAGTATTTT. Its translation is CASSSTDRIGATDTQYF.

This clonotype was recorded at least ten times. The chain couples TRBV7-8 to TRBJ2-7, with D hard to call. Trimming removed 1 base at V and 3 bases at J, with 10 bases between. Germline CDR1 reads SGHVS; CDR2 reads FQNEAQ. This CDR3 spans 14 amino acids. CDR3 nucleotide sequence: TGTGCCAGCAGCTTAGGAGCGCTCTACTACGAGCAGTACTTC. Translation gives CASSLGALYYEQYF.

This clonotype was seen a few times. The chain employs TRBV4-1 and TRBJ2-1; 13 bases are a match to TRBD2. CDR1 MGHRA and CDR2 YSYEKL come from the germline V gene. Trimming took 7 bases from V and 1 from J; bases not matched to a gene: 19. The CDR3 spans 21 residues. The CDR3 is CASTTQGVGLAGAGSYNEQFF. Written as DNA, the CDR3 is TGCGCCAGCACCACCCAAGGGGTTGGACTAGCGGGGGCCGGATCCTACAATGAGCAGTTCTTC.

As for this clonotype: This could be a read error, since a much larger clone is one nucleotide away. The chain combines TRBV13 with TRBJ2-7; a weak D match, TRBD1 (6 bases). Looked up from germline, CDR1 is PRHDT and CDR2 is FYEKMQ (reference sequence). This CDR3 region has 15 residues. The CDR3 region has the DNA TGTGCCAGCAGCTTAGCTCAGGGGCCCTCGAGCGAGCAGTCCTTC. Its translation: CASSLAQGPSSEQSF.

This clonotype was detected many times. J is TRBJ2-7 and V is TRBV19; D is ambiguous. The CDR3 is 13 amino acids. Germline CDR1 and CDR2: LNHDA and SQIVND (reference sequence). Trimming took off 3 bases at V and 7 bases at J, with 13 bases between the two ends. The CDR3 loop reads CASSMDNFGEQYF. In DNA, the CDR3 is TGTGCCAGTAGTATGGATAACTTTGGGGAGCAGTACTTC.

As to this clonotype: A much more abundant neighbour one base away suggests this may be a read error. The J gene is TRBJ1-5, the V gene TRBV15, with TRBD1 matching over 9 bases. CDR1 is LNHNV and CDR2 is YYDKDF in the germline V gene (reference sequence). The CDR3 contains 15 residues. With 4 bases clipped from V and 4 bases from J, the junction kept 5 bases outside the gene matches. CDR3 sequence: CATSNKDRGNQPQHF. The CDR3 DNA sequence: TGTGCCACCAGCAATAAAGACAGGGGGAATCAGCCCCAGCATTTT.

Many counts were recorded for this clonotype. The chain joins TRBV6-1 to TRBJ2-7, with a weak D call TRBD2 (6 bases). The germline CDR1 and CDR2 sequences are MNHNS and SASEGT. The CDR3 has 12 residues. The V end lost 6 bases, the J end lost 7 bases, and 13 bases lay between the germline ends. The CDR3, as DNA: TGTGCCAGCAGCATGGGGGGTGGGGAGCAGTACTTC. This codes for CASSMGGGEQYF.

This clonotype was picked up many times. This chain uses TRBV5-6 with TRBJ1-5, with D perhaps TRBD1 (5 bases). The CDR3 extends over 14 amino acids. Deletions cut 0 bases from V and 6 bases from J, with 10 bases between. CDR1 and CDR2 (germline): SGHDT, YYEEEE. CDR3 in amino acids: CASSLGGGSQPQHF. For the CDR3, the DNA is TGTGCCAGCAGCTTGGGGGGGGGTAGTCAGCCCCAGCATTTT.

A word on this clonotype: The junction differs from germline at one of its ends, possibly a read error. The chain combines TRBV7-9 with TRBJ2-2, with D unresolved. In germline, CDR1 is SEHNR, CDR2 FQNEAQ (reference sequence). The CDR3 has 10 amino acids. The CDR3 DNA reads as TGTGCCAGTGGTTCCGGTGAGCTGTTTTTT. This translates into CASGSGELFF.

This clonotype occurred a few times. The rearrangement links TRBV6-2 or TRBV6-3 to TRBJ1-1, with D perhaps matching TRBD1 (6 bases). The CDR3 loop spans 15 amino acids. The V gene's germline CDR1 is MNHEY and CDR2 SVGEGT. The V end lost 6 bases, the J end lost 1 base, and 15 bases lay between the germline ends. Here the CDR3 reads CASSKTGTKNTEAFF. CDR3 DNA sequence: TGTGCCAGCAGCAAAACCGGGACAAAGAACACTGAAGCTTTCTTT.